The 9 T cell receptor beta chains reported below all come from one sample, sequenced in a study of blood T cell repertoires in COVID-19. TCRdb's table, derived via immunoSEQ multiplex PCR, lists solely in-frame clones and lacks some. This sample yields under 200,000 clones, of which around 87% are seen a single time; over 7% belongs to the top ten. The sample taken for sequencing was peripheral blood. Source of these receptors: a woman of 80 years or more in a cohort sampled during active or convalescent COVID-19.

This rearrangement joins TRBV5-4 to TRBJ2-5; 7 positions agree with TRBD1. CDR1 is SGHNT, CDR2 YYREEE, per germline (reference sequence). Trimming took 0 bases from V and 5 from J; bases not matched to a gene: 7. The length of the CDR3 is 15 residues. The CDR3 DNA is TGTGCCAGCAGCTTGGAGGGGGCGCGAAGGGAGACCCAGTACTTC. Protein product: CASSLEGARRETQYF.

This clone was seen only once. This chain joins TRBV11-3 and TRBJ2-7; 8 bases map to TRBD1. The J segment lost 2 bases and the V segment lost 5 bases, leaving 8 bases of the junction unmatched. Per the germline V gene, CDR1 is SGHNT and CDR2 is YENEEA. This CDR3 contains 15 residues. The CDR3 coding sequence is TGTGCCAGCAGCCCGGAGGGGGACAGGACCTACGAGCAGTACTTC. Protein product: CASSPEGDRTYEQYF.

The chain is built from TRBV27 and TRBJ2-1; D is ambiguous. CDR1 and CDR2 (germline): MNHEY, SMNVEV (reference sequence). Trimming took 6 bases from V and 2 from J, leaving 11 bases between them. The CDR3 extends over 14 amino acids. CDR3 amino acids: CASSPFSAYNEQFF. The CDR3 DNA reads TGTGCCAGCAGCCCCTTTTCGGCCTACAATGAGCAGTTCTTC.

This CDR3 is CAVGTVNMNTEAFF. The CDR3 bases are TGTGCCGTGGGGACAGTTAATATGAACACTGAAGCTTTCTTT. This chain connects TRBV6-5 to TRBJ1-1; 7 bases align to TRBD1. V was clipped by 11 bases and J by 0 bases; unmatched bases: 9. Germline V lookup: CDR1 MNHEY, CDR2 SVGAGI. This CDR3 is 14 amino acids long.

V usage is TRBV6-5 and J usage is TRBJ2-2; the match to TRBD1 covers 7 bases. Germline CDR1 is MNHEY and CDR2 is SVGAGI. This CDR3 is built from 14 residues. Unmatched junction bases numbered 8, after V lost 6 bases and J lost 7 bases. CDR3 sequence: CASRTDRAGGELFF. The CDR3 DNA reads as TGTGCCAGCAGAACAGACAGGGCGGGCGGGGAGCTGTTTTTT.

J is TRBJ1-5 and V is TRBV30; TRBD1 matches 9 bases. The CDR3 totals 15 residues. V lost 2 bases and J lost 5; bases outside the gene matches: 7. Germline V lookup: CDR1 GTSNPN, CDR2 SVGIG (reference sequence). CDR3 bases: TGTGCCTGGAGTCCGGGGGGACAGGGAGATCAGCCCCAGCATTTT. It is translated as CAWSPGGQGDQPQHF.

CDR3 in amino acids: CASSSGTGVFGYTF. DNA for the CDR3: TGTGCCAGCAGTTCCGGGACAGGGGTATTCGGCTACACCTTC. J is TRBJ1-2 and V is TRBV6-6; TRBD1 matches 10 bases. This CDR3 has 14 amino acids. The germline V gene encodes CDR1 MNHNY and CDR2 SVGAGI (reference sequence). Trimming at V came to 4 bases and at J to 8 bases, leaving 7 bases not matched to a gene.

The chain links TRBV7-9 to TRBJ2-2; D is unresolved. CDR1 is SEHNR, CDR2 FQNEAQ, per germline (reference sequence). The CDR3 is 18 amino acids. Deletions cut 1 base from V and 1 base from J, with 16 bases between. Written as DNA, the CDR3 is TGTGCCAGCAGCTTAGGCGTCTGGGCCCGACGGAACACCGGGGAGCTGTTTTTT. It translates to CASSLGVWARRNTGELFF.

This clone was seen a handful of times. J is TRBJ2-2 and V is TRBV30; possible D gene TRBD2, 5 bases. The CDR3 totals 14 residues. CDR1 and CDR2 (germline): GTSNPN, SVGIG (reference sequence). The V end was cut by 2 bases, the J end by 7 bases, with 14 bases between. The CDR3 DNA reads TGTGCCTGGAGTTCCGGGGAGTCTAACGGGGAGCTGTTTTTT. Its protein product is CAWSSGESNGELFF. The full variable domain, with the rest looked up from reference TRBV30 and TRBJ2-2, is SQTIHQWPATLVQPVGSPLSLECTVEGTSNPNLYWYRQAAGRGLQLLFYSVGIGQISSEVPQNLSASRPQDRQFILSSKKLLLSDSGFYLCAWSSGESNGELFFGEGSRLTVL.